The present T cell receptor beta chain was sequenced within a study of CD8 T cells in Susac syndrome. This clonotype was counted a few times. In germline, CDR1 is MNHNS, CDR2 SASEGT. There are 12 residues in the CDR3. The V end was cut by 3 bases, the J end by 5 bases, with 5 bases between. Random hexamers primed reverse transcription of about 0.5 to 1 ug RNA. Amplification of TCR beta CDR3 was carried out by immunoSEQ multiplex PCR, which covered 54 Vbeta and 13 Jbeta segments. Via MiXCR, TCRdb re-called the immunoSEQ multiplex PCR reads, giving one row per CDR3 protein. The sample lists 250,000 to 350,000 distinct CDR3 sequences, roughly 84% seen once, with 0.11% in the top ten.

This sequence was found in a human donor with multiple sclerosis. Material for sequencing was CD8+ T cells from PBMCs. The rearrangement links TRBV6-1 to TRBJ2-1, with D unclear. In nucleotides, the CDR3 is TGTGCCAGCAGTGATTGGGACAATGAGCAGTTCTTC. Encoded protein: CASSDWDNEQFF.